Listed below are T cell receptor beta chains from one sample, sequenced in a study of shared clonotypes between healthy human individuals. Sequencing was performed with immunoSEQ multiplex PCR; in TCRdb, only in-frame clones are kept and a portion is missing. In the table there are about 500,000 clones, roughly 80% of which are singletons. Sequencing was carried out using PBMCs. These TCRs come from a middle-aged woman in good health. Some clones in this sample may be carry-over from other donors' samples. The CDR3 runs from the conserved cysteine through the conserved F or W. A D gene is named only where the DNA matches it firmly. Some rows mark clone size as missing; the rest say once, few, many or name a class of expanded clone.

d_call j_call v_call clone_size cdr3_nt cdr3_aa
NA TRBJ2-2 TRBV2 once TGTGCCAGCAGTGAACGGGGGTTGGTCACCGGGGAGCTGTTTTTT CASSERGLVTGELFF
TRBD1 TRBJ2-1 TRBV5-1 NA TGCGCCAGCAGCCCGGACAGGGTCGGGTCCGGTAACAATGAGCAGTTCTTC CASSPDRVGSGNNEQFF
NA TRBJ2-2 TRBV7-9 NA TGTGCCAGCAGCTTAGGCAATACCGGGGAGCTGTTTTTT CASSLGNTGELFF
NA TRBJ2-5 TRBV6-1 once TGTGCCAGCAGTGGGCACTCCCAAGAGACCCAGTACTTC CASSGHSQETQYF
TRBD2 TRBJ2-5 TRBV5-1 NA TGCGCCAGCAGCCCTACTAGCGGACAAGAGACCCAGTACTTC CASSPTSGQETQYF
NA TRBJ1-4 TRBV2 NA TGTGCCAGCAGTGATCGGCGGAGTAATGAAAAACTGTTTTTT CASSDRRSNEKLFF
TRBD2 TRBJ2-7 TRBV4-2 many TGTGCCAGCAGCCAAGTCCTGCGGACTAGCGGCTACGAGCAGTACTTC CASSQVLRTSGYEQYF
NA TRBJ1-1 TRBV5-1 few TGCGCCAGCAGCTTGGACAGGGATTTCGCTGAAGCTTTCTTT CASSLDRDFAEAFF
NA TRBJ1-5 TRBV7-9 NA TGTGCCAGCAGCTTCTCGTTGCCGGGGATCGAGCAGCCCCAGCATTTT CASSFSLPGIEQPQHF
NA TRBJ2-1 TRBV7-9 NA TGTGCCAGCAGCTTATCCCCCGGGGGACATGAGCAGTTCTTC CASSLSPGGHEQFF